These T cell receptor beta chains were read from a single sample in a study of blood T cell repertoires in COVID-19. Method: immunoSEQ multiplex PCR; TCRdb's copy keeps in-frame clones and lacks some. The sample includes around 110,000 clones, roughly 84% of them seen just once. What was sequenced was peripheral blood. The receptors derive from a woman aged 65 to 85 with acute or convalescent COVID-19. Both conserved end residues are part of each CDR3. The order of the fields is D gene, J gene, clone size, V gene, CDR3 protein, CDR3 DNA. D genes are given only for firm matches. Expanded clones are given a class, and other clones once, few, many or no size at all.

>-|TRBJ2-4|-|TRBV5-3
CARSLVAKNIQYF
TGTGCCAGAAGCCTCGTTGCCAAAAACATTCAGTACTTC
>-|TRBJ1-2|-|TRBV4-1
CASSQGDSNYGYTF
TGCGCCAGCAGCCAAGGAGACAGTAACTATGGCTACACCTTC
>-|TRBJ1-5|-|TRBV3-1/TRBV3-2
CASSTLAGQPQHF
TGTGCCAGCAGCACCCTTGCGGGACAGCCCCAGCATTTT
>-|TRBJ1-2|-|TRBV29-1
CSVEGTSNYGYTF
TGCAGCGTTGAAGGGACATCTAACTATGGCTACACCTTC
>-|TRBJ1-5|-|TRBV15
CATSRDTNQPQHF
TGTGCCACCAGCAGGGACACCAATCAGCCCCAGCATTTT
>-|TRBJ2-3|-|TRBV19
CASSTSHPAVGTDTQYF
TGTGCCAGTAGTACCTCCCATCCGGCGGTCGGCACAGATACGCAGTATTTT
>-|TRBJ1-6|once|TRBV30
CAWSVDRDNSPLHF
TGTGCCTGGAGTGTAGACAGAGATAATTCACCCCTCCACTTT
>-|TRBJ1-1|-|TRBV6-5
CASSYQGLNTEAFF
TGTGCCAGCAGTTACCAGGGATTGAACACTGAAGCTTTCTTT
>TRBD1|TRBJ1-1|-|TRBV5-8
CASSLGDRGLDTEAFF
TGTGCTAGCAGCTTGGGGGACAGGGGGCTAGACACTGAAGCTTTCTTT
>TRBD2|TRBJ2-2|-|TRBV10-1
CASSDPSGGNTGELFF
TGCGCCAGCAGTGACCCTAGCGGGGGGAACACCGGGGAGCTGTTTTTT
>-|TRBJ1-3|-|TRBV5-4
CASSSRGSTGNTIYF
TGTGCCAGCAGCTCTCGGGGAAGCACTGGAAACACCATATATTTT
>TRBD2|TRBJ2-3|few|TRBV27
CASRNSGGTDTQYF
TGTGCCAGCAGAAATAGCGGGGGCACAGATACGCAGTATTTT
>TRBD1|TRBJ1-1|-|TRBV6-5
CASSVDRGTEAFF
TGTGCCAGCAGCGTAGACAGGGGCACTGAAGCTTTCTTT
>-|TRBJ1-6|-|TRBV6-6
CASSPRQLNSPLHF
TGTGCCAGCAGCCCCAGACAGTTAAATTCACCCCTCCACTTT
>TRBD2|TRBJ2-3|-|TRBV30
CAWSVPTSGGAPRTDTQYF
TGTGCCTGGAGTGTACCCACTAGCGGGGGGGCCCCCCGAACAGATACGCAGTATTTT
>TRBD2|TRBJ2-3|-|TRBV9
CASSAGGDTQYF
TGTGCCAGCAGCGCGGGGGGAGATACGCAGTATTTT
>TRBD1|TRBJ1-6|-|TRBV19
CATHRDSNSPLHF
TGTGCCACTCACCGGGACAGTAATTCACCCCTCCACTTT
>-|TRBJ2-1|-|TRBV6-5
CASSTPGRGEQFF
TGTGCCAGCAGTACCCCAGGCCGGGGTGAGCAGTTCTTC
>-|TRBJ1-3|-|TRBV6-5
CASSSDTGPGNTIYF
TGTGCCAGCAGTTCGGATACAGGGCCTGGAAACACCATATATTTT
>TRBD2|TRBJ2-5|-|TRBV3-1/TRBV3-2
CASSQASLAGGGGETQYF
TGTGCCAGCAGCCAAGCCAGTCTAGCGGGAGGTGGTGGAGAGACCCAGTACTTC
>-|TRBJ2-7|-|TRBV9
CASSVGRVGEQYF
TGTGCCAGCAGCGTAGGCAGGGTTGGCGAGCAGTACTTC
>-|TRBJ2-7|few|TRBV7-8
CASSSGITNEQYF
TGTGCCAGCAGCTCAGGGATCACCAACGAGCAGTACTTC
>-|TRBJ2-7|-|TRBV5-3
CARSPLISYEQYF
TGTGCCAGAAGTCCACTTATCTCCTACGAGCAGTACTTC
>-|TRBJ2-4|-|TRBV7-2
CASSNRLLAKNIQYF
TGTGCCAGCAGCAACCGTCTACTAGCCAAAAACATTCAGTACTTC
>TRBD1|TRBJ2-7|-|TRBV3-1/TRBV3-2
CASSQGGTGGEQYF
TGTGCCAGCAGCCAAGGGGGGACAGGAGGGGAGCAGTACTTC
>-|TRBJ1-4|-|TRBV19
CASSIRAFGEKLFF
TGTGCCAGTAGTATAAGAGCCTTCGGTGAAAAACTGTTTTTT
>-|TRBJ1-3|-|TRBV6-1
CASSEGQISGNTIYF
TGTGCCAGCAGTGAAGGACAGATCTCTGGAAACACCATATATTTT
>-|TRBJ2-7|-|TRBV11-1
CASSDGSGHFYEQYF
TGTGCCAGCAGCGATGGGTCGGGACACTTCTACGAGCAGTACTTC
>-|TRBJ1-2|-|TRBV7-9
CASSVARGDGYTF
TGTGCCAGCAGTGTCGCGCGGGGCGATGGCTACACCTTC
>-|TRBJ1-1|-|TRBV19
CASSASGDTEAFF
TGTGCCAGTAGTGCGTCAGGGGACACTGAAGCTTTCTTT
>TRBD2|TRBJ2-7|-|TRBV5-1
CASSVTSGYEQYF
TGCGCCAGCAGCGTGACTAGCGGCTACGAGCAGTACTTC
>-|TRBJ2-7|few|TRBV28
CASCQTGISYEQYF
TGTGCCAGCTGCCAAACGGGAATCTCCTACGAGCAGTACTTC
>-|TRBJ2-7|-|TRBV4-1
CASSREPSSYEQYF
TGCGCCAGCAGCCGCGAGCCATCGTCCTACGAGCAGTACTTC
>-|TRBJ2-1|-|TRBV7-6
CASSLALAGDNEQFF
TGTGCCAGCAGCTTAGCGCTGGCAGGGGACAATGAGCAGTTCTTC
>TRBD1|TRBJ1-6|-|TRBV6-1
CASSEPAGGDSPLHF
TGTGCCAGCAGTGAACCGGCAGGGGGCGATTCACCCCTCCACTTT
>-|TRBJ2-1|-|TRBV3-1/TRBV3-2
CASSPGGRSSYNEQFF
TGTGCCAGCAGCCCTGGGGGCCGAAGCTCCTACAATGAGCAGTTCTTC
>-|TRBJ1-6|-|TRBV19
CASSLPPLDSYNSPLHF
TGTGCCAGTAGTCTACCTCCTCTGGACAGCTATAATTCACCCCTCCACTTT
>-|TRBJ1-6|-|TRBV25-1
CASRDGGSPLHF
TGTGCCAGCAGGGACGGGGGTTCACCCCTCCACTTT
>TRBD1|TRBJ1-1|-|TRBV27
CASSLSGTGVGNTEAFF
TGTGCCAGCAGTTTATCCGGGACAGGGGTTGGGAACACTGAAGCTTTCTTT
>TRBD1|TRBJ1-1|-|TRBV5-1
CASRLDRVNTEAFF
TGCGCCAGCCGCCTGGACAGGGTGAACACTGAAGCTTTCTTT
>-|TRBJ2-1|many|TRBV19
CASTQGRVNNEQFF
TGTGCCAGTACCCAGGGGAGGGTCAACAATGAGCAGTTCTTC
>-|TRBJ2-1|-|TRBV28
CASSFAGGYNEQFF
TGTGCCAGCAGTTTCGCAGGGGGGTACAATGAGCAGTTCTTC
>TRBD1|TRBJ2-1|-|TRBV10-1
CASSSTGAPYNEQFF
TGCGCCAGCAGTTCTACAGGGGCACCCTACAATGAGCAGTTCTTC
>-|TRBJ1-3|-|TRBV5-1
CASRGETGNTIYF
TGCGCCAGCAGGGGCGAAACTGGAAACACCATATATTTT
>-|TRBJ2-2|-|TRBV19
CASSGGNTGELFF
TGTGCCAGTAGTGGCGGGAACACCGGGGAGCTGTTTTTT
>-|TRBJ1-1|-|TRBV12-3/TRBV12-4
CASSLSGGNEAFF
TGTGCCAGCAGTTTATCGGGAGGGAATGAAGCTTTCTTT
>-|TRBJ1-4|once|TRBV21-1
CASSKGGGATNEKLFF
TGTGCCAGCAGCAAAGGAGGGGGGGCAACTAATGAAAAACTGTTTTTT
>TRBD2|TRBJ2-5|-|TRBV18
CASSSDGREETQYF
TGTGCCAGCTCCTCGGACGGGAGGGAAGAGACCCAGTACTTC
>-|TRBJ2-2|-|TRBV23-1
CASSQITRRWVPGELFF
TGCGCCAGCAGTCAGATTACAAGGAGGTGGGTGCCCGGGGAGCTGTTTTTT
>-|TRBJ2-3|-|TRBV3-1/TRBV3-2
CASSHGSTDTQYF
TGTGCCAGCAGCCATGGCAGCACAGATACGCAGTATTTT